The clone carrying this TCR beta chain has just one count. Use of 60 Vbeta and 13 Jbeta primers characterized the PCR. The protocol was immunoSEQ multiplex PCR, while the TCRdb copy is restricted to in-frame clones and leaves out a portion. The table includes around 95,000 clones, about 76% detected once. Germline V gene data show CDR1 as MNHNS and CDR2 as SASEGT. V was clipped by 4 bases and J by 7 bases; unmatched bases: 12. The CDR3 length is 16 residues. The data were obtained in a study of cytomegalovirus exposure and HLA in healthy donors. The chain links TRBV6-1 to TRBJ1-5; 8 positions agree with TRBD1. The origin of this receptor is a man in his thirties or forties in good health and CMV-seropositive. Sequenced material: PBMCs. The CDR3 reads CASSGPGQAFRQPQHF. CDR3 coding DNA: TGTGCCAGCAGTGGTCCGGGACAGGCCTTTAGGCAGCCCCAGCATTTT.